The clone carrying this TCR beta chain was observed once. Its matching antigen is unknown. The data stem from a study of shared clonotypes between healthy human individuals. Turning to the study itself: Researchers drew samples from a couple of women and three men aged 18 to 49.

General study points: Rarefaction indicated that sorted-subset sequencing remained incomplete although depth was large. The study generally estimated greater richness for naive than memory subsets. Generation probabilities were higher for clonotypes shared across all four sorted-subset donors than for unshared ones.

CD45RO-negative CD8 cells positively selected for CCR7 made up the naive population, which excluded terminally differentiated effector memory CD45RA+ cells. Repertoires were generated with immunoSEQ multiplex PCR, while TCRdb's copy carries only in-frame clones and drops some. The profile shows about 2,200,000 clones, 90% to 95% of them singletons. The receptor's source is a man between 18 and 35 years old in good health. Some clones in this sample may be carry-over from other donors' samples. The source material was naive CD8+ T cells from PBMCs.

Written as DNA, the CDR3 is TGCGCCAGCAGTCAGTCGGGGCAGGGGAGGTACCAAGAGACCCAGTACTTC. Encoded protein: CASSQSGQGRYQETQYF. The chain employs TRBV23-1 and TRBJ2-5; D is possibly TRBD1 or TRBD2 (6 bases each). TRBV23-1 is flagged as an ORF with uncertain function. The CDR3 has 17 residues. The V and J ends lost 3 bases and 0 bases respectively, with 17 bases between them.